These 21 T cell receptor beta chains were all obtained from the same sample, sequenced in a study of T-cell reconstitution after alpha-beta-depleted transplantation in children. Library preparation (for TCRbeta) was performed with unique molecular identifiers. MiXCR, run by TCRdb on the PCR reads, gives a single entry per CDR3 protein. The profile shows about 360,000 distinct CDR3 sequences, 13% of them singletons. The sample in question was PBMCs, obtained from the stem cell graft. These receptors originate from a human donor who donated a stem cell graft to a child with Fanconi anemia.

This chain joins TRBV20-1 and TRBJ1-4; D gene unclear. Trimming left V 6 bases short and J 4 bases short, with 12 bases between. The V gene's germline CDR1 is DFQATT and CDR2 SNEGSKA (reference sequence). The CDR3 loop spans 13 amino acids. CDR3: CSAAVGYNEKLFF. The CDR3, as DNA: TGCAGTGCCGCTGTTGGGTATAATGAAAAACTGTTTTTT.

The table lists this clonotype with a few counts. The chain employs TRBV10-2 and TRBJ2-1; D is unclear. V dropped 6 bases and J dropped 7 bases, with 10 bases sitting between them. Germline CDR1 is WSHSY and CDR2 is SAAADI. The CDR3 loop spans 12 amino acids. As DNA, the CDR3 is TGCGCCAGCAGCCCTGTCGAAAATGAGCAGTTCTTC. It codes for CASSPVENEQFF.

This clonotype occurred many times. The CDR3 spells CASSLDGLGPAFF. CDR3 in DNA: TGTGCCAGCAGTTTAGACGGCCTCGGGCCGGCTTTCTTT. This chain connects TRBV12-3 or TRBV12-4 to TRBJ1-1; D not certain. V lost 1 base, J lost 11 bases, and 14 bases lay in between. The CDR3 totals 13 residues.

This clonotype was counted only a few times. This chain connects TRBV19 to TRBJ2-7; possibly TRBD2 for D (6 bases). V dropped 4 bases and J dropped 1 base, with 11 bases sitting between them. Germline CDR1 reads LNHDA; CDR2 reads SQIVND (reference sequence). This CDR3 is built from 14 residues. The CDR3, as DNA: TGTGCCAGTAGTAGGGGGGACGCTTCCTACGAGCAGTACTTC. It encodes CASSRGDASYEQYF.

This clonotype was detected only a few times. The CDR3 sequence: CASSLGGGLNQPQHF. DNA for the CDR3: TGTGCCAGCAGCTTAGGAGGGGGCTTAAATCAGCCCCAGCATTTT. This chain links TRBV7-2 with TRBJ1-5; 7 bases are shared with TRBD1. The junction had 4 bases not matched to a gene; V was cut back by 1 base and J by 4 bases. The CDR3 is 15 residues long. Germline loops: CDR1 SGHTA, CDR2 FQGNSA.

As for this clonotype: Likely a read error: the CDR3 ends without its conserved phenylalanine or tryptophan. The limits of the CDR3 on the DNA are not certain, so only TCRdb's listed CDR3 is given. This chain joins TRBV27 and TRBJ1-2; TRBD1 was called by the table and not checked on the DNA. Per germline, CDR1 MNHEY and CDR2 SMNVEV (reference sequence). The CDR3 spans 11 residues, counting both ends. This chain's CDR3 is CATLRGLGATG.

This clonotype showed up just a few times. The V and J genes are TRBV20-1 and TRBJ1-5, with 8 bases aligning to TRBD1. Germline values: CDR1 DFQATT, CDR2 SNEGSKA (reference sequence). This CDR3 contains 16 residues. The V segment lost 3 bases and the J segment 6 bases; nucleotides outside the gene matches: 13. CDR3: CSARPSTDRGGQPQHF. CDR3 in DNA: TGCAGTGCTAGGCCATCTACCGACAGGGGCGGTCAGCCCCAGCATTTT.

This clonotype was recorded many times. The chain is built from TRBV6-2 or TRBV6-3 and TRBJ1-1, with D uncertain. Germline loops: CDR1 MNHEY, CDR2 SVGEGT. Trimming took 5 bases from V and 8 from J, leaving 12 bases between them. The length of the CDR3 is 12 residues. The CDR3 spells CASSLRASEAFF. CDR3 sequence (DNA): TGTGCCAGCAGTCTCCGGGCGTCGGAAGCTTTCTTT.

This clonotype came up many times. The V and J genes are TRBV24-1 and TRBJ1-2; the D is unclear. Germline-derived CDR1 and CDR2 are KGHDR and SFDVKD. This CDR3 is built from 13 residues. V was cut by 3 bases and J by 4 bases, with 8 bases left in between. The CDR3 nucleotides are TGTGCCACCAGTGATCCGGGTTTCTATGGCTACACCTTC. Its translation: CATSDPGFYGYTF.

This chain uses TRBV20-1 with TRBJ1-5, with 7 bases that match TRBD1. Trimming took 1 base from V and 1 from J; bases not matched to a gene: 4. Germline-derived CDR1 and CDR2 are DFQATT and SNEGSKA (reference sequence). The CDR3 covers 15 residues. This CDR3 reads CSARADRMSNQPQHF. CDR3 nucleotide sequence: TGCAGTGCTAGAGCGGACAGGATGAGCAATCAGCCCCAGCATTTT.

The chain combines TRBV24-1 with TRBJ1-2; D perhaps matches TRBD1 (5 bases). The germline V gene encodes CDR1 KGHDR and CDR2 SFDVKD. The CDR3 is 14 amino acids. Trimming shortened V by 3 bases and J by 2 bases, and 9 bases separated the two germline ends. In nucleotides, the CDR3 is TGTGCCACCAGTGATCATCAGGGAAACTATGGCTACACCTTC. This translates into CATSDHQGNYGYTF.

V is TRBV20-1 and J is TRBJ1-5; possibly TRBD1 for D (6 bases). The CDR3 extends over 11 amino acids. The ends were cut back, 7 bases at V and 6 bases at J, with 10 bases in the middle. Germline values: CDR1 DFQATT, CDR2 SNEGSKA (reference sequence). CDR3 DNA: TGCAGTGTCAAGGGGGTTCAGCCCCAGCATTTT. This encodes CSVKGVQPQHF.

The V call is TRBV2, the J call TRBJ1-5; 10 bases are shared with TRBD1. V was clipped by 7 bases and J by 3 bases; unmatched bases: 6. Germline CDR1 and CDR2: SNHLY and FYNNEI. This CDR3 is 15 amino acids long. The CDR3 here is CASNRDRGVNQPQHF. The CDR3 DNA reads as TGTGCCAGCAACCGGGACAGGGGCGTCAATCAGCCCCAGCATTTT. The full variable domain, its missing parts supplied by reference TRBV2 and TRBJ1-5, is EPEVTQTPSHQVTQMGQEVILRCVPISNHLYFYWYRQILGQKVEFLVSFYNNEISEKSEIFDDQFSVERPDGSNFTLKIRSTKLEDSAMYFCASNRDRGVNQPQHFGDGTRLSIL.

This clonotype was seen a handful of times. The chain is built from TRBV7-2 and TRBJ2-1; 12 positions match TRBD2. The CDR3 has 17 amino acids. Germline V lookup: CDR1 SGHTA, CDR2 FQGNSA. Germline trimming cut 5 bases from V and 6 bases from J; bases unmatched to any gene: 11. CDR3 DNA: TGTGCCAGCAGCCCTCCGGGACTAGCGGGTGGGGGCAATGAGCAGTTCTTC. Its translation is CASSPPGLAGGGNEQFF.

This clonotype appeared many times. The chain couples TRBV5-1 to TRBJ2-1; D gene ambiguous. The CDR3 has 14 residues. Between the trimmed V and J ends, which lost 0 bases and 8 bases, there was a span of 12 bases. Germline values: CDR1 SGHRS, CDR2 YFSETQ. The CDR3 here is CASSLAQSGDEQFF. The CDR3 DNA reads TGCGCCAGCAGCTTGGCCCAGTCGGGCGATGAGCAGTTCTTC.

The gene calls are TRBV29-1 and TRBJ2-5; no reliable D call. The CDR3 runs 12 residues. Germline CDR1 reads SQVTM; CDR2 reads ANQGSEA. The V and J ends lost 3 bases and 4 bases respectively, with 9 bases between them. The CDR3 DNA reads as TGCAGCGTTGACAAGGGTGCAGAGACCCAGTACTTC. This translates into CSVDKGAETQYF.

The rearrangement uses TRBV28 and TRBJ2-2; TRBD1 agrees at 7 bases. The J segment lost 2 bases and the V segment lost 5 bases, leaving 5 bases of the junction unmatched. This CDR3 spans 15 amino acids. Germline assignment: CDR1 MDHEN and CDR2 SYDVKM. The CDR3 nucleotides read TGTGCCAGCAGTCGGACAGGAGGAAACACCGGGGAGCTGTTTTTT. It is translated as CASSRTGGNTGELFF.

This clonotype was counted between two and nine times. V gene TRBV29-1 combines with J gene TRBJ1-2; D might be TRBD1 (6 bases). Germline V CDR1 and CDR2: SQVTM, ANQGSEA. The ends were cut back, 4 bases at V and 5 bases at J, with 11 bases in the middle. The CDR3 runs to 12 residues. The CDR3 loop is CSVGLQGYGYTF. For the CDR3, the DNA is TGCAGCGTTGGTCTACAGGGTTATGGCTACACCTTC.

CDR3 amino acids: CASSQGTRSQGAQYF. CDR3 bases: TGTGCCAGCAGCCAGGGGACCAGGTCGCAGGGGGCCCAGTACTTC. V usage is TRBV7-2 and J usage is TRBJ2-5; 7 nucleotides line up with TRBD1. CDR1 is SGHTA and CDR2 is FQGNSA in the germline V gene. V shed 5 bases and J 9 bases; nucleotides not matched to a gene: 15. The CDR3 sequence is 15 residues long.

This clonotype has just a few counts. The chain is built from TRBV29-1 and TRBJ2-7; D gene ambiguous. The CDR3 is 13 amino acids. V was clipped by 0 bases and J by 5 bases, with 11 bases between them. Germline V CDR1 and CDR2: SQVTM, ANQGSEA. Here the CDR3 reads CSVEDSDAHEQYF. CDR3 DNA: TGCAGCGTTGAAGATTCGGACGCCCACGAGCAGTACTTC.

In its sample, this clonotype was seen a few times. The chain joins TRBV28 to TRBJ2-2, with 7 bases fitting TRBD1. This CDR3 spans 14 amino acids. In germline, CDR1 is MDHEN, CDR2 SYDVKM. J gave up 2 bases and V 8 bases, and 5 bases lay outside the gene matches. CDR3 amino acids: CASGTATNTGELFF. The CDR3 coding sequence is TGTGCCAGCGGGACAGCAACTAACACCGGGGAGCTGTTTTTT.